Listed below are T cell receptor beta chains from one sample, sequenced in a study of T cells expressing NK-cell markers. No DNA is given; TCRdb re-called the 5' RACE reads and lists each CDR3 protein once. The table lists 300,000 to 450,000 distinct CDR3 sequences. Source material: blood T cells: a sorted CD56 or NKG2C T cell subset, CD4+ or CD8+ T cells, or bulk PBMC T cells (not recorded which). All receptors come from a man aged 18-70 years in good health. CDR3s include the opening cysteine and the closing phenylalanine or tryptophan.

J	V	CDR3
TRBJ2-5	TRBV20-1	CSAVGPGQTQETQYF
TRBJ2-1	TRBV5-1	CASSLERGARGNEQFF
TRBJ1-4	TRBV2	CASSAQGASGEKLFF
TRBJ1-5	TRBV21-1	CASSKAWTGKNQPQHF
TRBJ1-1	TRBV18	CASSPRMTGGNTEAFF
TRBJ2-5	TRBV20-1	CSSTSGGRETQYF
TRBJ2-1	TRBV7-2	CASSFRFSSYNEQFF
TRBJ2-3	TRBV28	CASSTDRGPGTDTQYF
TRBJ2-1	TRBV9	CASSVEGIAEQFF
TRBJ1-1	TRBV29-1	CSVPKPGVNTEAFF
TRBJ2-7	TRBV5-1	CASSFHRRGPGDEQYF
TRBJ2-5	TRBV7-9	CASSLSGQRGETQYF
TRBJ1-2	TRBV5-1	CASSLTGYGYTF
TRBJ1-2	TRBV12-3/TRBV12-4	CASSLGDRGRINYGYTF
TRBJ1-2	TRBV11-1	CASSLAGTVYGYTF
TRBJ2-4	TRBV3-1	CASSQDGLMKNIQYF
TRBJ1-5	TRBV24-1	CATSEPNQPQHF
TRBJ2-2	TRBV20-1	CSARRTSGTGELFF
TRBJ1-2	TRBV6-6	CATKTETNYGYTF
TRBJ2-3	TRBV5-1	CASSLGRGGAAGTQYF
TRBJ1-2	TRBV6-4	CASSPGQGVAHYGYTF
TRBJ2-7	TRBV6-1	CASSGGASGEENEQYF
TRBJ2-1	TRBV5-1	CASSPGRGNYNEQFF
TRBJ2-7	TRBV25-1	CASSGPREQYF
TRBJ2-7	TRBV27	CASSHSDRVGEQYF
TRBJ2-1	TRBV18	CASSPFTTYNEQFF
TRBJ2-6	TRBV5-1	CASSSPSSGANVLTF
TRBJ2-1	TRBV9	CASSAQTSGAIYNEQFF
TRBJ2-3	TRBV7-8	CASTGALITTDTQYF
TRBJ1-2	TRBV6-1	CAGWTPGRYGYTF
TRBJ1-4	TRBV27	CASSSANEKLFF
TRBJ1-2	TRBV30	CAWKFGVYGYTF
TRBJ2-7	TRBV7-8	CASSRRRGASYEQYF
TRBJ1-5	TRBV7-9	CASSLVGYSNQPQHF
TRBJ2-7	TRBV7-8	CASSLGYLAGGYEQYF
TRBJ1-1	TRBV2	CASRRDRGFNTEAFF
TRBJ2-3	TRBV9	CASSVEAGAFTDTQYF
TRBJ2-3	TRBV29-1	CSVRAGAFSTDTQYF
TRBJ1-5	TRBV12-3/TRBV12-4	CASSRGTAFQPQHF
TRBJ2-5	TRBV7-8	CASSLALAGWETQYF
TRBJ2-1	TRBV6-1	CASSPTKGGRDNEQFF
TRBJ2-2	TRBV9	CASSVGAGQGGTGELFF
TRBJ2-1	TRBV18	CASSPIWTSGGANEQFF